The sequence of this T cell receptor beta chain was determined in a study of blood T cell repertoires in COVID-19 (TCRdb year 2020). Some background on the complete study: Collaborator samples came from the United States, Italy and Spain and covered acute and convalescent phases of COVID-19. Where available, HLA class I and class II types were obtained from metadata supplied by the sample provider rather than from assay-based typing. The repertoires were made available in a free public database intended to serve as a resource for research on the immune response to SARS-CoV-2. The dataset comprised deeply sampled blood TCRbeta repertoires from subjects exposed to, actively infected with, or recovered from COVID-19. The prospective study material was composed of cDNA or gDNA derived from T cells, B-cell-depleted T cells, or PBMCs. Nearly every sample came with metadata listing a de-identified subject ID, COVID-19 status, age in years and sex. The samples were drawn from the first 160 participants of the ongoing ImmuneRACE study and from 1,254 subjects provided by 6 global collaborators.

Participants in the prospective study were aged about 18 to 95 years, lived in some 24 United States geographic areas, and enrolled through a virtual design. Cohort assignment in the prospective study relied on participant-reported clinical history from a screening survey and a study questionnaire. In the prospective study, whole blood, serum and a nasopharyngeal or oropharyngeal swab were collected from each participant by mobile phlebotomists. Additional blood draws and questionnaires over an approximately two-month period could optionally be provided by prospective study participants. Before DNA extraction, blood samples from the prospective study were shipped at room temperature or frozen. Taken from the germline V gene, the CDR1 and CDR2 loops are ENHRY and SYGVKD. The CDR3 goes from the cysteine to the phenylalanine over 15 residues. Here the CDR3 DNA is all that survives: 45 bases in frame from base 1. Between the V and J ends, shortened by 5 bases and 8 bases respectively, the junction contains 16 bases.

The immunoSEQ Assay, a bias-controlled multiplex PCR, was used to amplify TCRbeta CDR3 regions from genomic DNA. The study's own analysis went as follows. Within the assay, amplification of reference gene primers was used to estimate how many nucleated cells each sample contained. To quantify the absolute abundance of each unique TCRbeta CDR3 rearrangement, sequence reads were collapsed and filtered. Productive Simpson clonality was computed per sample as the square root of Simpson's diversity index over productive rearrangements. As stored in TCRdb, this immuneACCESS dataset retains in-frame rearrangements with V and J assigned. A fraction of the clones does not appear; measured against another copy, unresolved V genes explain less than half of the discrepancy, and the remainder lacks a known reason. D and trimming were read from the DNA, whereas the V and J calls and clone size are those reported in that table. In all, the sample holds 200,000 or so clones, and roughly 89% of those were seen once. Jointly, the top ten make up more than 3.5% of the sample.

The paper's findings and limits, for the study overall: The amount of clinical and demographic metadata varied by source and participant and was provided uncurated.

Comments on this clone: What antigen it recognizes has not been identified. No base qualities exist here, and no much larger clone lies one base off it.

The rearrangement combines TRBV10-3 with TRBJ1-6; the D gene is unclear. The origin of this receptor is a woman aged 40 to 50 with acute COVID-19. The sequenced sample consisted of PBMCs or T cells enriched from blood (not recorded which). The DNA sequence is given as TGTGCCATCAGTTCAAAGGAGGCCTTTTATTCACCCCTCCACTTT. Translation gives CAISSKEAFYSPLHF.